This is a list of T cell receptor beta chains from one sample in a study of glioma-infiltrating T cells. Via MiXCR, TCRdb re-called the multiplex PCR reads, giving one row per CDR3 protein. The table shows 150,000 to 200,000 distinct CDR3 sequences, with roughly two fifths occurring only once. The material sequenced was glioma tissue, nonneoplastic brain tissue, or PBMCs (not recorded which). The receptors were sampled from a human donor with low-grade glioma or glioblastoma, undergoing nonglioma brain surgery, or in good health (not recorded which). The CDR3 runs from the conserved cysteine through the conserved F or W. A D gene is named only where the DNA matches it firmly. The size entry is marked missing in some rows and otherwise reads once, few, many or a size class.

j_gene: TRBJ2-1
abundance: many
v_gene: TRBV2
d_gene: .
CDR3nt: TGTGCCAGCAGTGAGAATCTGAATGAGCAGTTCTTC
CDR3aa: CASSENLNEQFF

j_gene: TRBJ2-1
abundance: many
v_gene: TRBV15
d_gene: .
CDR3nt: TGTGCCACCAGCAGAGGGTTCGGGCTCAATGCTAGGAGAATAGGAATCAATGAGCAGTTCTTC
CDR3aa: CATSRGFGLNARRIGINEQFF

j_gene: TRBJ2-5
abundance: many
v_gene: TRBV28
d_gene: TRBD2
CDR3nt: TGTGCCAGCTCCATTCGGGCTAGCGGGAGTCAGTCCCAGTACTTC
CDR3aa: CASSIRASGSQSQYF

j_gene: TRBJ2-2
abundance: many
v_gene: TRBV6-1
d_gene: .
CDR3nt: TGTGCCAGCAGTATTCGAGATACCGGGGAGCTGTTTTTT
CDR3aa: CASSIRDTGELFF

j_gene: TRBJ2-7
abundance: many
v_gene: TRBV6-1
d_gene: .
CDR3nt: TGTGCCAGCAGGGGGGGGGCTACATACGAGCAGTACTTC
CDR3aa: CASRGGATYEQYF

j_gene: TRBJ1-5
abundance: many
v_gene: TRBV28
d_gene: .
CDR3nt: TGTGCCAGCAGTTTGGGAAGGGGAGGTTATCAGCCCCAGCATTTT
CDR3aa: CASSLGRGGYQPQHF

j_gene: TRBJ2-3
abundance: .
v_gene: TRBV20-1
d_gene: TRBD2
CDR3nt: TGCAGTGCTAGACCGGGACTAGCGGGAGTATTGGATACGCAGTATTTT
CDR3aa: CSARPGLAGVLDTQYF

j_gene: TRBJ2-1
abundance: .
v_gene: TRBV6-2/TRBV6-3
d_gene: TRBD2
CDR3nt: TGTGCCAGCGGCCGACTAGCGGGATTCAATGAGCAGTTCTTC
CDR3aa: CASGRLAGFNEQFF

j_gene: TRBJ2-4
abundance: few
v_gene: TRBV5-5
d_gene: .
CDR3nt: TGTGCCAGCAGCTTCTCCCCCGGGCTAGGAAACATTCAGTACTTC
CDR3aa: CASSFSPGLGNIQYF

j_gene: TRBJ2-1
abundance: .
v_gene: TRBV29-1
d_gene: .
CDR3nt: TGCAGCGTTGTGAGGGTAGCCAATGAGCAGTTCTTC
CDR3aa: CSVVRVANEQFF

j_gene: TRBJ2-2
abundance: .
v_gene: TRBV19
d_gene: .
CDR3nt: TGTGCCAGTAGTCCCTGGTTGGGTACGAACACCGGGGAGCTGTTTTTT
CDR3aa: CASSPWLGTNTGELFF

j_gene: TRBJ2-3
abundance: .
v_gene: TRBV7-2
d_gene: .
CDR3nt: TGTGCCAGCAGCTTATTCGCTTGGAAAGATACGCAGTATTTT
CDR3aa: CASSLFAWKDTQYF

j_gene: TRBJ2-3
abundance: .
v_gene: TRBV12-3/TRBV12-4
d_gene: .
CDR3nt: TGTGCCAGCAGTTTGGCCCGTGGCGGAAATACGCAGTATTTT
CDR3aa: CASSLARGGNTQYF

j_gene: TRBJ2-5
abundance: many
v_gene: TRBV11-2
d_gene: .
CDR3nt: TGTGCCAGCAGCCGATTGTGGGATCACCAAGAGACCCAGTACTTC
CDR3aa: CASSRLWDHQETQYF

j_gene: TRBJ1-1
abundance: many
v_gene: TRBV2
d_gene: .
CDR3nt: TGTGCCAGCAGTACAGGGTACACTGAAGCTTTCTTT
CDR3aa: CASSTGYTEAFF

j_gene: TRBJ2-5
abundance: few
v_gene: TRBV3-1
d_gene: .
CDR3nt: TGTGCCAGCAGCCAAGATACGAGAGGGGGAGAGACCCAGTACTTC
CDR3aa: CASSQDTRGGETQYF

j_gene: TRBJ1-1
abundance: few
v_gene: TRBV7-9
d_gene: .
CDR3nt: TGTGCCAGCAGCCCCCCCCCCGGAAACACTGAAGCTTTCTTT
CDR3aa: CASSPPPGNTEAFF

j_gene: TRBJ2-1
abundance: few
v_gene: TRBV18
d_gene: .
CDR3nt: TGTGCCAGCTCACCTTCCCTGGCGACCAGGGTTCCCAATGAGCAGTTCTTC
CDR3aa: CASSPSLATRVPNEQFF

j_gene: TRBJ2-1
abundance: .
v_gene: TRBV18
d_gene: .
CDR3nt: TGTGCCAGCTCAGGGGGGAAGGTTTACAATGAGCAGTTCTTC
CDR3aa: CASSGGKVYNEQFF

j_gene: TRBJ2-5
abundance: .
v_gene: TRBV18
d_gene: .
CDR3nt: TGTGCCAGCTCACCCCGACAGAACCCCTACCAAGAGACCCAGTACTTC
CDR3aa: CASSPRQNPYQETQYF

j_gene: TRBJ1-5
abundance: .
v_gene: TRBV5-1
d_gene: .
CDR3nt: TGCGCCAGCAGCTTGGACGGTGGCTCACGACCCCAGCATTTT
CDR3aa: CASSLDGGSRPQHF

j_gene: TRBJ2-5
abundance: .
v_gene: TRBV25-1
d_gene: .
CDR3nt: TGTGCCAGCATTGAATGGGGAAGGGGCTACGAAGAGACACAGTACTTC
CDR3aa: CASIEWGRGYEETQYF

j_gene: TRBJ2-7
abundance: .
v_gene: TRBV29-1
d_gene: .
CDR3nt: TGCAGCGTTGAAGGATGGGGGTCAGGGTACTACGAGCAGTACTTC
CDR3aa: CSVEGWGSGYYEQYF

j_gene: TRBJ1-5
abundance: many
v_gene: TRBV20-1
d_gene: .
CDR3nt: TGCAGTGCTAGTCCCCCCACCGGGGACAATCAGCCCCAGCATTTT
CDR3aa: CSASPPTGDNQPQHF

j_gene: TRBJ2-7
abundance: few
v_gene: TRBV5-1
d_gene: .
CDR3nt: TGCGCCAGCAGCGAAACAGGGTCCGAGCAGTACTTC
CDR3aa: CASSETGSEQYF

j_gene: TRBJ1-2
abundance: many
v_gene: TRBV20-1
d_gene: .
CDR3nt: TGCAGTGCTAGAGATGGGGCAGGGGTAGGTGGCTACACCTTC
CDR3aa: CSARDGAGVGGYTF

j_gene: TRBJ1-5
abundance: .
v_gene: TRBV12-5
d_gene: .
CDR3nt: TGTGCTAGTGTTGCCCAGGGAGGGAAGAATGAGCCCCAGCATTTT
CDR3aa: CASVAQGGKNEPQHF

j_gene: TRBJ2-7
abundance: .
v_gene: TRBV29-1
d_gene: .
CDR3nt: TGCAGCGTTGGACGGGAGGACAGCTACGAGCAGTACTTC
CDR3aa: CSVGREDSYEQYF

j_gene: TRBJ2-5
abundance: many
v_gene: TRBV7-2
d_gene: .
CDR3nt: TGTGCCAGCAGCTTAGTAGGGGCAGAGACCCAGTACTTC
CDR3aa: CASSLVGAETQYF

j_gene: TRBJ2-7
abundance: many
v_gene: TRBV28
d_gene: TRBD2
CDR3nt: TGTGCCAGTAGAACTAGCGGCGTTTACGAGCAGTACTTC
CDR3aa: CASRTSGVYEQYF

j_gene: TRBJ1-1
abundance: many
v_gene: TRBV28
d_gene: .
CDR3nt: TGTGCCAGCAGTTTTCAGGGACTCCCGGGTGTTGGGGCTTTCTTT
CDR3aa: CASSFQGLPGVGAFF

j_gene: TRBJ1-1
abundance: many
v_gene: TRBV20-1
d_gene: .
CDR3nt: TGCAGTGCCAGTCCGGGGAACACTGAAGCTTTCTTT
CDR3aa: CSASPGNTEAFF

j_gene: TRBJ2-2
abundance: .
v_gene: TRBV5-4
d_gene: .
CDR3nt: TGTGCCAGCAGCTTGTACCCGGGACTCAATGGCCCCAGGGAGCTGTTTTTT
CDR3aa: CASSLYPGLNGPRELFF

j_gene: TRBJ2-1
abundance: .
v_gene: TRBV4-1
d_gene: .
CDR3nt: TGCGCCAGCAGCCAGGCAACCGGGTCTTCCTTAGTTGAGCAGTTCTTC
CDR3aa: CASSQATGSSLVEQFF

j_gene: TRBJ1-4
abundance: .
v_gene: TRBV7-9
d_gene: .
CDR3nt: TGTGCCAGCAGCCCCCCCAGGATCGGGGGACCTAATGAAAAACTGTTTTTT
CDR3aa: CASSPPRIGGPNEKLFF

j_gene: TRBJ2-1
abundance: .
v_gene: TRBV19
d_gene: .
CDR3nt: TGTGCCAGTAGTGAACAAGGGGGGCGAATAAGCTATGAGCAGTTCTTC
CDR3aa: CASSEQGGRISYEQFF

j_gene: TRBJ2-1
abundance: many
v_gene: TRBV20-1
d_gene: .
CDR3nt: TGCAGTGCTAGATCGTGGAGATACAATGAGCAGTTCTTC
CDR3aa: CSARSWRYNEQFF

j_gene: TRBJ2-3
abundance: few
v_gene: TRBV29-1
d_gene: TRBD2
CDR3nt: TGCAGCTCCCGGCGGGAGACGAAAGATACGCAGTATTTT
CDR3aa: CSSRRETKDTQYF

j_gene: TRBJ2-7
abundance: few
v_gene: TRBV7-9
d_gene: TRBD2
CDR3nt: TGTGCCAGCAGCTATAGCGGGACCCAGGGCGAGCAGTACTTC
CDR3aa: CASSYSGTQGEQYF

j_gene: TRBJ1-5
abundance: once
v_gene: TRBV4-2
d_gene: TRBD1
CDR3nt: TGTGCCAGTCAAACAGAGGGACAGGAGAATCAGCCCCAGCATTTT
CDR3aa: CASQTEGQENQPQHF

j_gene: TRBJ2-1
abundance: few
v_gene: TRBV29-1
d_gene: .
CDR3nt: TGCAGCGTTGATTCGGCGCACAATGAGCAGTTCTTC
CDR3aa: CSVDSAHNEQFF

j_gene: TRBJ2-1
abundance: many
v_gene: TRBV4-1
d_gene: TRBD1
CDR3nt: TGCGCCAGCAGCCAACCCGGGACAGGGGGAGGCGAGCAGTTCTTC
CDR3aa: CASSQPGTGGGEQFF